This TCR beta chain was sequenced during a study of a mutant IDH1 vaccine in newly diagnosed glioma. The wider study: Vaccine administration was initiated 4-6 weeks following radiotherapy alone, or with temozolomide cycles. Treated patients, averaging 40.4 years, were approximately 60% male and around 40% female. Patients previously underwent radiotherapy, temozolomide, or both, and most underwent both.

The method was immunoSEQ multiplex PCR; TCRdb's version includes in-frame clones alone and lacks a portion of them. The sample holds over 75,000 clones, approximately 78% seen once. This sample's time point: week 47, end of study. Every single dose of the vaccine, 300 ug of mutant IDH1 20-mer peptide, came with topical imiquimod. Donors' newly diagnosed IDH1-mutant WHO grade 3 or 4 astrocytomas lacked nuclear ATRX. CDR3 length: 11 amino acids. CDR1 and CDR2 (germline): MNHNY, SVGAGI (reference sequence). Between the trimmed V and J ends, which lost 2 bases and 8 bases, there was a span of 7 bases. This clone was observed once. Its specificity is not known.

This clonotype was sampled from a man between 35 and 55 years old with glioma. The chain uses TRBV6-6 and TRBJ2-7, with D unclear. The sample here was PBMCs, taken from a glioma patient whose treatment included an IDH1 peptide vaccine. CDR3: CASSYPSKQYF. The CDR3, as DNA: TGTGCCAGCAGTTACCCCTCCAAGCAGTACTTC.